These 25 T cell receptor beta chains were all obtained from the same sample, sequenced in a study of T cell clonality in common variable immunodeficiency. Profiling relied on immunoSEQ multiplex PCR, and the TCRdb table lists in-frame clones only, not all of them. The sample includes 35,000 to 55,000 clones, none of them occurring once. Input material: peripheral blood mononuclear cells. The receptors derive from a person aged 18 to 70 in good health.

This clone showed up many times. The missing CDR3 end, 3 residues past where the read stops, is filled in from the germline J gene. The chain carries TRBV4-1 and TRBJ2-7, with TRBD2 as a possible D gene (5 bases). In germline, CDR1 is MGHRA, CDR2 YSYEKL. The germline V and J ends were trimmed by 1 base and 4 bases, with 14 bases remaining between them. The CDR3 has 15 residues. CDR3 DNA, as far as it was read: TGCGCCAGCAGCCAAGTCCCGGGGATCCGGTACGAG. Its translation: CASSQVPGIRYE. The whole CDR3 protein is CASSQVPGIRYEQYF.

In its sample, this clone was seen many times. The CDR3 goes on 3 residues after the read ends, and that part is filled in from the germline J gene. The chain links TRBV19 to TRBJ2-5; D is perhaps TRBD1 (5 bases). The V gene lost 6 bases and the J gene lost 5 bases, with 7 bases spanning the gap. Germline V CDR1 and CDR2: LNHDA, SQIVND (reference sequence). The CDR3 has 11 residues. CDR3 in amino acids: CASRAGETQYF. The CDR3 bases that were read are TGTGCCAGTAGGGCAGGGGAGACC.

This clone was recorded many times. The read gets to within 3 residues of the CDR3 end, and the germline J gene fills in the rest. The rearrangement uses TRBV7-6 and TRBJ2-5; the match to TRBD1 covers 8 bases. Per germline, CDR1 SGHVS and CDR2 FNYEAQ. The CDR3 is made up of 16 amino acids. With V trimmed by 5 bases and J by 1 base, 9 bases remained unmatched. This CDR3 reads CASSDRTGSAQETQYF. Partial CDR3 DNA: TGTGCCAGCAGCGACAGGACAGGGTCTGCCCAAGAGACC.

This clone was recorded many times. The read ends 3 residues early relative to the CDR3; the germline J gene fills the gap. The rearrangement uses TRBV19 and TRBJ1-4; a weak D match, TRBD1 (6 bases). The germline gives CDR1 LNHDA, CDR2 SQIVND (reference sequence). The V end lost 6 bases, the J end lost 8 bases, and 16 bases lay between the germline ends. This CDR3 contains 14 residues. CDR3 sequence reads: CASRSGGLEEKLFF. The sequenced part of the CDR3 DNA is TGTGCCAGTAGATCCGGGGGGCTGGAAGAAAAA.

This clone was picked up many times. The sequenced fragment ends 3 residues before the CDR3 boundary, so the rest is inferred from the germline J gene. This rearrangement joins TRBV6-2 or TRBV6-3 to TRBJ2-3; maybe TRBD2 (6 bases). V lost 6 bases, J lost 0 bases, and 10 bases lay in between. CDR1 and CDR2 (germline): MNHEY, SVGEGT. CDR3 size: 14 residues. The DNA read from the CDR3 is TGTGCCAGCAGAACGGGACTGAGCACAGATACG. Translation: CASRTGLSTDT. The CDR3 reads in full as CASRTGLSTDTQYF.

At least ten counts were recorded for this clone. The read is 3 residues too short to cover the CDR3 end, so that end is filled in from the germline J gene. The V call is TRBV19, the J call TRBJ2-1; weak D call: TRBD1 (5 bases). Germline V CDR1 and CDR2: LNHDA, SQIVND (reference sequence). The V and J ends lost 3 bases and 8 bases respectively, with 11 bases between them. CDR3 length equals 13 residues. Partial CDR3 DNA: TGTGCCAGTAGTATTTTCAGGGATCATGAG. This codes for CASSIFRDHE. The CDR3 in full is CASSIFRDHEQFF.

This clone was found many times. Read coverage stops 3 residues before the CDR3 terminus; the germline J gene supplies the remainder. The chain couples TRBV19 to TRBJ1-1, with D tentatively TRBD1 (5 bases). Between the trimmed V and J ends, which lost 6 bases and 2 bases, there was a span of 16 bases. The CDR3 covers 15 residues. Germline V gene data show CDR1 as LNHDA and CDR2 as SQIVND (reference sequence). Incomplete CDR3 DNA: TGTGCCAGTAGAACTATCCTCAGGGTAAACACTGAA. Translated, it gives CASRTILRVNTE. The full CDR3 reads CASRTILRVNTEAFF. Variable domain in full (rest from reference TRBV19 and TRBJ1-1): DGGITQSPKYLFRKEGQNVTLSCEQNLNHDAMYWYRQDPGQGLRLIYYSQIVNDFQKGDIAEGYSVSREKKESFPLTVTSAQKNPTAFYLCASRTILRVNTEAFFGQGTRLTVV.

This clone was found many times. The CDR3 end falls 3 residues outside the read, so it is completed with the germline J gene. The V gene is TRBV7-3, the J gene TRBJ2-1; maybe TRBD2 (6 bases). CDR1 and CDR2 from the germline V gene are SGHTA and FQGTGA. The CDR3 is made up of 13 amino acids. The V end lost 5 bases, the J end lost 8 bases, and 13 bases lay between the germline ends. The covered CDR3 bases are TGTGCCAGCAGCCCATCTCGGAGGGATGAG. Amino acid sequence: CASSPSRRDE. The full CDR3 protein is CASSPSRRDEQFF.

This clone has at least ten counts. The CDR3 end falls 3 residues outside the read, so it is completed with the germline J gene. The rearrangement links TRBV20-1 to TRBJ2-2, with 10 bases that match TRBD2. After removal of 0 bases from V and 6 bases from J, the junction contained 10 bases not matched to a gene. CDR1 is DFQATT and CDR2 is SNEGSKA in the germline V gene (reference sequence). This CDR3 contains 17 residues. The CDR3 bases that were read are TGCAGTGCTAGAGATCTGGGAGCGGGAGGGGGCTCCGGGGAG. Amino acids: CSARDLGAGGGSGE. The full CDR3 protein is CSARDLGAGGGSGELFF.

Many counts were recorded for this clone. The read comes to an end 3 residues before the CDR3 does, leaving the germline J gene to fill in the end. The rearrangement links TRBV28 to TRBJ2-3; 10 bases are a match to TRBD2. The CDR3 has 14 residues. V dropped 9 bases and J dropped 6; count of bases not matched to a gene: 9. The germline CDR1 and CDR2 sequences are MDHEN and SYDVKM. The CDR3 spells CASSGLAKGDTQYF. The sequenced CDR3 bases are TGTGCCAGTTCGGGACTAGCGAAAGGCGATACG.

There are many counts of this clone. CDR3 bases read: TGTGCCAGTAGTGCACAGGGGAATTCGTATGAAAAA. This encodes CASSAQGNSYEK. The entire CDR3 is CASSAQGNSYEKLFF. The chain combines TRBV19 with TRBJ1-4; the match to TRBD1 covers 7 bases. The sequenced fragment ends 3 residues before the CDR3 boundary, so the rest is inferred from the germline J gene. CDR1 is LNHDA and CDR2 is SQIVND in the germline V gene (reference sequence). V was pared by 5 bases and J by 6 bases, with 9 bases of the junction left unmatched. The CDR3 sequence is 15 residues long. Drawing the rest from reference TRBV19 and TRBJ1-4, the complete variable domain is DGGITQSPKYLFRKEGQNVTLSCEQNLNHDAMYWYRQDPGQGLRLIYYSQIVNDFQKGDIAEGYSVSREKKESFPLTVTSAQKNPTAFYLCASSAQGNSYEKLFFGSGTQLSVL.

This clone was recorded many times. The read halts 3 residues ahead of the CDR3 end, with the missing end drawn from the germline J gene. The chain has TRBV29-1 and TRBJ2-1; the match to TRBD2 covers 15 bases. The CDR3 has 15 amino acids. Germline V lookup: CDR1 SQVTM, CDR2 ANQGSEA. With 6 bases clipped from V and 8 bases from J, the junction kept 8 bases outside the gene matches. The CDR3 loop reads CSVQKGLAGGYEQFF. The sequenced part of the CDR3 DNA is TGCAGCGTCCAAAAGGGACTAGCGGGGGGCTATGAG.

This clone was counted many times. The read finishes 3 residues shy of the CDR3 end, and the germline J gene is used to complete it. This chain links TRBV20-1 with TRBJ1-2; TRBD1 is a possible D gene (6 bases). V was pared by 6 bases and J by 2 bases, with 13 bases between. Germline V CDR1 and CDR2: DFQATT, SNEGSKA (reference sequence). The CDR3 has 13 residues. The CDR3 DNA, read in part, is TGCAGTGCCCAGAAAGACAGGAACTATGGC. Its translation: CSAQKDRNYG. The entire CDR3 sequence reads CSAQKDRNYGYTF.

This clone was observed at least ten times. With the read ending 3 residues before the CDR3 end, the germline J gene is used to fill in that end. The chain has TRBV6-2 or TRBV6-3 and TRBJ2-3; tentatively, D is TRBD2 (6 bases). The CDR3 is 16 residues long. Looked up from germline, CDR1 is MNHEY and CDR2 is SVGEGT. Trimming left V 6 bases short and J 1 base short, with 17 bases between. The CDR3 reads CASSQGLYERTDTQYF. The sequenced part of the CDR3 DNA is TGTGCCAGCAGCCAGGGACTTTACGAGCGCACAGATACG.

This clone was seen repeatedly, ten times or more. The sequenced fragment ends 3 residues before the CDR3 boundary, so the rest is inferred from the germline J gene. The rearrangement joins TRBV4-1 to TRBJ2-3, with 7 bases matching TRBD1. In germline, CDR1 is MGHRA, CDR2 YSYEKL. CDR3 length: 14 residues. Trimming at V came to 5 bases and at J to 4 bases, leaving 6 bases not matched to a gene. The CDR3 spells CASSEGQVPDTQYF. The sequenced part of the CDR3 DNA is TGCGCCAGCAGCGAAGGACAGGTGCCAGATACG.

This clone has a count of ten or more. The CDR3 end falls 3 residues outside the read, so it is completed with the germline J gene. The rearrangement joins TRBV7-3 to TRBJ1-1; perhaps TRBD1 as D (6 bases). The ends were cut back, 5 bases at V and 0 bases at J, with 16 bases in the middle. Germline CDR1 is SGHTA and CDR2 is FQGTGA. This CDR3 region has 16 residues. CDR3 residues: CASSQKLGTMNTEAFF. CDR3 DNA, as far as it was read: TGTGCCAGCAGCCAAAAATTAGGGACAATGAACACTGAA. Filled out from reference TRBV7-3 and TRBJ1-1, the complete variable domain reads GAGVSQTPSNKVTEKGKYVELRCDPISGHTALYWYRQSLGQGPEFLIYFQGTGAADDSGLPNDRFFAVRPEGSVSTLKIQRTERGDSAVYLCASSQKLGTMNTEAFFGQGTRLTVV.

This clone was counted ten times or more. The CDR3 end lies 3 residues beyond the end of the read and is filled in from the germline J gene. The V gene is TRBV14, the J gene TRBJ2-1; D unresolved. The CDR3 runs 12 residues. The V and J ends lost 1 base and 4 bases respectively, with 2 bases between them. The germline gives CDR1 SGHDN, CDR2 FVKESK. CDR3 region: CASSQAYNEQFF. The DNA read from the CDR3 is TGTGCCAGCAGCCAAGCGTACAATGAG.

This clone was found many times. The observed sequence ends 3 residues before the CDR3 terminus, with the missing tail filled in from the germline J gene. V and J are TRBV5-1 and TRBJ1-6; possible D gene TRBD1, 6 bases. Germline V gene data show CDR1 as SGHRS and CDR2 as YFSETQ. CDR3 length equals 17 residues. Deletions cut 0 bases from V and 7 bases from J, with 17 bases between. The part of the CDR3 DNA that was read is TGCGCCAGCAGCTTGGAAGTAACAGGGCTTTTAAATTCACCC. This gives the protein CASSLEVTGLLNSP. The entire CDR3 protein reads CASSLEVTGLLNSPLHF.

The table lists this clone with many counts. The CDR3 extends 3 residues past the end of the read, so its final part is completed from the germline J gene. The chain links TRBV18 to TRBJ1-5; D ambiguous. V was shortened by 3 bases and J by 5 bases, with 8 bases between the two germline ends. Germline CDR1 reads KGHSH; CDR2 reads LQKENI. The length of the CDR3 is 13 residues. The covered CDR3 bases are TGTGCCAGCTCACCGGGTAGGGATCAGCCC. Translating it yields CASSPGRDQP. The CDR3 in its entirety is CASSPGRDQPQHF.

There are many counts of this clone. The read gets to within 3 residues of the CDR3 end, and the germline J gene fills in the rest. J is TRBJ1-2 and V is TRBV27; 7 bases agree with TRBD1. Germline CDR1 is MNHEY and CDR2 is SMNVEV (reference sequence). Germline trimming cut 3 bases from V and 7 bases from J; bases unmatched to any gene: 11. This CDR3 is 15 amino acids long. The sequenced CDR3 bases are TGTGCCAGCAGTTTTGAAGGGACAGAGGTCTCTGGC. This encodes CASSFEGTEVSG. The full CDR3 reads CASSFEGTEVSGYTF.

This clone occurred many times. The sequenced fragment ends 3 residues before the CDR3 boundary, so the rest is inferred from the germline J gene. J is TRBJ2-7 and V is TRBV5-1, with 7 bases matching TRBD2. After removal of 0 bases from V and 3 bases from J, the junction contained 0 bases not matched to a gene. The germline gives CDR1 SGHRS, CDR2 YFSETQ. The CDR3 loop spans 13 amino acids. Here the CDR3 reads CASSLGGGYEQYF. CDR3 DNA (partial): TGCGCCAGCAGCTTGGGGGGGGGCTACGAG.

Comments on this clone: The missing CDR3 end, 3 residues past where the read stops, is filled in from the germline J gene. V and J are TRBV18 and TRBJ1-2; a possible D gene is TRBD1 (5 bases). V was shortened by 3 bases and J by 3 bases, with 23 bases between the two germline ends. The CDR3 has 18 amino acids. The germline CDR1 and CDR2 sequences are KGHSH and LQKENI. This chain's CDR3 is CASSPSRGLQVKDYGYTF. The sequenced part of the CDR3 DNA is TGTGCCAGCTCACCGTCACGGGGGTTACAGGTGAAAGACTATGGC.

This clone was seen ten or more times. This CDR3 reads CASSVSQGNYGYTF. The DNA read from the CDR3 is TGTGCCAGTAGTGTCTCCCAGGGGAACTATGGC. The chain uses TRBV19 and TRBJ1-2; TRBD1 might be the D (6 bases). The CDR3 extends 3 residues past the end of the read, so its final part is completed from the germline J gene. The CDR3 consists of 14 residues. Trimming removed 5 bases from V and 2 bases from J, with 12 bases in between. Germline V gives CDR1 LNHDA, CDR2 SQIVND (reference sequence).

This clone has ten or more counts. The read terminates 3 residues before the CDR3 end, so the remaining end is supplied by the germline J gene. J is TRBJ2-4 and V is TRBV20-1, with D possibly called TRBD1 or TRBD2 (7 bases each). V shed 6 bases and J shed 5 bases, with 14 bases lying between them. CDR3 length: 13 residues. Germline values: CDR1 DFQATT, CDR2 SNEGSKA (reference sequence). The CDR3 sequence: CSASQGRENIQYF. The covered CDR3 bases are TGCAGTGCCTCACAGGGGAGGGAAAACATT.

This clone was observed many times. The CDR3 end is not reached by the read, which stops 3 residues before it; the germline J gene fills it in. J is TRBJ2-1 and V is TRBV19, with TRBD2 identical over 9 bases. The germline CDR1 and CDR2 sequences are LNHDA and SQIVND (reference sequence). The CDR3 has 16 amino acids. Losses at the gene ends were 8 bases for V and 4 bases for J; bases not matched to a gene: 12. This CDR3 reads CASGKNLAGRYNEQFF. The sequenced part of the CDR3 DNA is TGTGCCAGTGGTAAGAATCTAGCGGGACGATACAATGAG.